This TCR beta chain was found in a study of cytomegalovirus exposure and HLA in healthy donors. Overall study findings and caveats: In vitro, three CMV-associated chains proved specific for CMV antigens. Available immune exposure information was restricted to CMV serostatus only.

For this clone: The antigen is unknown.

The PCR made use of 60 Vbeta and 13 Jbeta primers. Some clones are missing from TCRdb's copy, which holds only in-frame ones; the method was immunoSEQ multiplex PCR. The table lists fewer than 200,000 clones, about four fifths of them singletons, with approximately 2.9% in the top ten. Sequenced material: PBMCs. This clonotype was sampled from a female donor in good health and CMV-seronegative.

This CDR3 reads CASSLGPSEDEQYF. The CDR3 nucleotides are TGTGCCAGCAGCTTAGGACCCTCAGAGGACGAGCAGTACTTC. The chain couples TRBV11-3 to TRBJ2-7; unclear D gene. CDR1 and CDR2 (germline): SGHNT, YENEEA. CDR3 length equals 14 residues. V gave up 1 base and J gave up 5 bases, with 12 bases separating them. Combining the CDR3 with reference TRBV11-3 and TRBJ2-7 gives the whole variable domain EAGVVQSPRYKIIEKKQPVAFWCNPISGHNTLYWYLQNLGQGPELLIRYENEEAVDDSQLPKDRFSAERLKGVDSTLKIQPAELGDSAVYLCASSLGPSEDEQYFGPGTRLTVT.